This T cell receptor beta chain was documented in a study of T cells in Graves' hyperthyroidism and ophthalmopathy. As for the study in general: Prior to any treatment, at the point of initial diagnosis, peripheral blood was collected. Overall study findings and caveats: Blood also showed most of the thyroid clonotypes that were expanded above 0.001. Ophthalmopathy and stable hyperthyroidism were separated by a 13 V-J model.

CDR1 is SNHLY, CDR2 FYNNEI, per germline. Trimming at V came to 6 bases and at J to 2 bases, leaving 12 bases not matched to a gene. The CDR3 is made up of 16 amino acids. Ophthalmopathy patients had moderate-to-severe active disease, CAS ≥3, NOSPECS ≥4, and disease duration under 3 months. The CDR3 regions of TCR beta were amplified from RNA transcripts. The HTBI primer set was used in a first-round RT-PCR of the TCR CDR3. TCRdb redid the calling of the multiplex PCR reads with MiXCR, one entry per CDR3 protein. Here the sample spans a few hundred thousand distinct CDR3 sequences, less than 20% being singletons. This clonotype came up a few times. Its antigen is unidentified.

This receptor was identified in a man younger than 35 with Graves' ophthalmopathy. The sequenced material came from blood. The V gene is TRBV2, the J gene TRBJ1-1; TRBD1 agrees at 7 bases. Here the CDR3 reads CASSAQTGTANTEAFF. CDR3 sequence (DNA): TGTGCCAGCAGCGCCCAAACCGGGACAGCTAACACTGAAGCTTTCTTT.